Listed below are T cell receptor beta chains from one sample, sequenced in a study of T cell responses to AZD1222 COVID-19 vaccine. Sequencing used immunoSEQ multiplex PCR; TCRdb keeps in-frame clones, though not all of them. The sample carries 90,000 or so clones, more than 70% recorded once. This material consisted of peripheral blood, taken 28 days after the second AZD1222 dose. The receptors derive from an adult who received the AZD1222 COVID-19 vaccine. Both conserved end residues are part of each CDR3. The D gene is left open where the match is weak.

d_call: TRBD2
v_call: TRBV15
j_call: TRBJ2-1
cdr3_nt: TGTGCCACCAGCAGAGAGGCGGGGGTCGGGTACAATGAGCAGTTCTTC
cdr3_aa: CATSREAGVGYNEQFF

d_call: .
v_call: TRBV12-3/TRBV12-4
j_call: TRBJ2-7
cdr3_nt: TGTGCCAGCAGCGGAATGAGCCCACGGGAGCAGTACTTC
cdr3_aa: CASSGMSPREQYF

d_call: .
v_call: TRBV7-2
j_call: TRBJ2-1
cdr3_nt: TGTGCCAGCAGCTTAGGAACAGGGGAGCAGTTCTTC
cdr3_aa: CASSLGTGEQFF

d_call: .
v_call: TRBV19
j_call: TRBJ1-3
cdr3_nt: TGTGCCAGTAGGCACGACAGCTTCTCTGGAAACACCATATATTTT
cdr3_aa: CASRHDSFSGNTIYF

d_call: TRBD2
v_call: TRBV19
j_call: TRBJ2-7
cdr3_nt: TGTGCCAGTAGTACAGGACTAGCGGGGGGCGTATCCGAGCAGTACTTC
cdr3_aa: CASSTGLAGGVSEQYF

d_call: TRBD2
v_call: TRBV5-4
j_call: TRBJ2-1
cdr3_nt: TGTGCCAGCAGCTTGGTGCTAGCGGGGGGCTACAATGAGCAGTTCTTC
cdr3_aa: CASSLVLAGGYNEQFF

d_call: .
v_call: TRBV3-1/TRBV3-2
j_call: TRBJ1-6
cdr3_nt: TGTGCCAGCAGCCAAGGAGGCGGCAGCGCCCGAAATTCACCCCTCCACTTT
cdr3_aa: CASSQGGGSARNSPLHF

d_call: TRBD2
v_call: TRBV13
j_call: TRBJ2-7
cdr3_nt: TGTGCCAGCAGCTTAGGCCTGGGACTAGTCCCCTACGAGCAGTACTTC
cdr3_aa: CASSLGLGLVPYEQYF

d_call: TRBD2
v_call: TRBV6-1
j_call: TRBJ2-5
cdr3_nt: TGTGCCAGCAGTGACTTAGTGAGATGGGGGGGGGTAGAGACCCAGTACTTC
cdr3_aa: CASSDLVRWGGVETQYF

d_call: TRBD1
v_call: TRBV10-3
j_call: TRBJ2-7
cdr3_nt: TGTGCCGTCGGGGACAGGGGAAATGCCTACGAGCAGTACTTC
cdr3_aa: CAVGDRGNAYEQYF